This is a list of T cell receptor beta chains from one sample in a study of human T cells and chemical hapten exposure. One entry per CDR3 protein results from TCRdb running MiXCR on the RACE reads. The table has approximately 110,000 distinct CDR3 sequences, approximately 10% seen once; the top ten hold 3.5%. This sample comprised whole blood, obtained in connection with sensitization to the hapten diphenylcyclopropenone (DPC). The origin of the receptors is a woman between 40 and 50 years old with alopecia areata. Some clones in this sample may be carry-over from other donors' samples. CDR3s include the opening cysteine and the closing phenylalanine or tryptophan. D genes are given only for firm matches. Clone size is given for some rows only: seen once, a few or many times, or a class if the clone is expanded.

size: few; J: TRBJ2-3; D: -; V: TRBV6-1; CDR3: CASITRPGRGTDTQYF; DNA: TGTGCCAGCATTACAAGGCCGGGACGTGGAACAGATACGCAGTATTTT
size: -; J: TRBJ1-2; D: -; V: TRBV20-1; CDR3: CSAIGGGREDGYTF; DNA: TGCAGTGCTATCGGGGGGGGCAGGGAGGATGGCTACACCTTC
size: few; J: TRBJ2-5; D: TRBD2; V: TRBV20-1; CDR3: CSAGVSGSRGETQYF; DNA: TGCAGTGCCGGAGTTAGCGGGAGTCGGGGTGAGACCCAGTACTTC
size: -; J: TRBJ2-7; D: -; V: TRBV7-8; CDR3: CASSLAEGREQYF; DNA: TGTGCCAGCAGCTTAGCGGAGGGGCGCGAGCAGTACTTC
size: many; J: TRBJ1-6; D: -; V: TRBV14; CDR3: CASSQELSAGDSPLHF; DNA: TGTGCCAGCAGCCAAGAACTGTCGGCAGGGGATTCACCCCTCCACTTT
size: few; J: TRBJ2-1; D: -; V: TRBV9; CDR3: CASSVGGEQFF; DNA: TGTGCCAGCAGCGTAGGAGGTGAGCAGTTCTTC
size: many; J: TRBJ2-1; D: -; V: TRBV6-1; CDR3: CASSPEGGNEQFF; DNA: TGTGCCAGCTCCCCCGAGGGGGGGAATGAGCAGTTCTTC
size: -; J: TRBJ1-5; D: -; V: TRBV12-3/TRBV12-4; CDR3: CASSSVTSNQPQHF; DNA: TGTGCCAGCAGTTCTGTGACTAGCAATCAGCCCCAGCATTTT
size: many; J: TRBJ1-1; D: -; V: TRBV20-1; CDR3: CSAPAGGSTNTEAFF; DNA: TGCAGTGCTCCCGCGGGCGGAAGCACAAACACTGAAGCTTTCTTT
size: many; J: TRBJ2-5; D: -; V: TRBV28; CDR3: CASSLYGQQETQYF; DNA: TGTGCCAGCAGTTTATACGGACAGCAAGAGACCCAGTACTTC
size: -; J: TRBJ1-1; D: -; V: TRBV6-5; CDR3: CASSYGGGARNTEAFF; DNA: TGTGCCAGCAGTTACGGAGGGGGGGCCCGCAACACTGAAGCTTTCTTT
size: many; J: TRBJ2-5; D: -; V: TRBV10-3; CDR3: CAISGTHKETQYF; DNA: TGTGCCATCTCGGGGACGCATAAAGAGACCCAGTACTTC
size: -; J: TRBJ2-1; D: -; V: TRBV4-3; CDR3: CASSQAGTYNEQFF; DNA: TGCGCCAGCAGCCAAGCGGGGACCTACAATGAGCAGTTCTTC
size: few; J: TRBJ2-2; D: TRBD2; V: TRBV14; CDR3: CASSQKWAGESGELFF; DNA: TGTGCCAGCAGCCAAAAATGGGCGGGAGAGTCCGGGGAGCTGTTTTTT
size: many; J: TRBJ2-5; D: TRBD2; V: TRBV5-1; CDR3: CASSFRRSGKETQYF; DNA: TGCGCCAGCAGCTTTCGTCGGAGCGGGAAAGAGACCCAGTACTTC
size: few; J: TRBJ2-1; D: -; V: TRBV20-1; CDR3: CSANRPGSSEQFF; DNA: TGCAGTGCCAACCGCCCGGGGTCAAGTGAGCAGTTCTTC
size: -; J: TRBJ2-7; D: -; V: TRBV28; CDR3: CASSFVGRGEQYF; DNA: TGTGCCAGCAGTTTCGTAGGTCGGGGCGAGCAGTACTTC
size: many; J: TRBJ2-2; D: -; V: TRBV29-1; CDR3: CSVEGGEGITGELFF; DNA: TGCAGCGTTGAAGGAGGGGAAGGGATCACCGGGGAGCTGTTTTTT
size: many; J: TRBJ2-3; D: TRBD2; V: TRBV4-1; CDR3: CASSQDPSGGSTDTQYF; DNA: TGCGCCAGCAGCCAAGACCCTAGCGGGGGAAGCACAGATACGCAGTATTTT
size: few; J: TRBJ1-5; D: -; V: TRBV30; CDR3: CAWREGFDQPQHF; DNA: TGTGCCTGGAGAGAAGGGTTTGATCAGCCCCAGCATTTT
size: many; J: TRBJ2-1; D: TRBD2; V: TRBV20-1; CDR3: CSASRTSGRGNEQFF; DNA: TGCAGTGCTTCGCGGACTAGCGGGAGAGGAAATGAGCAGTTCTTC
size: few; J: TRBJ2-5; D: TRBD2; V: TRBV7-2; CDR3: CASSSLRGDETQYF; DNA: TGTGCCAGCAGCTCCTTGCGGGGGGATGAGACCCAGTACTTC
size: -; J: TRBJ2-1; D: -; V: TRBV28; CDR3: CASSQDWGRSYNEQFF; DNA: TGTGCCAGCAGCCAGGATTGGGGGAGGTCCTACAATGAGCAGTTCTTC
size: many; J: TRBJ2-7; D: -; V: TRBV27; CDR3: CASSYRRFYEQYF; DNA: TGTGCCAGCAGTTACAGACGATTCTACGAGCAGTACTTC
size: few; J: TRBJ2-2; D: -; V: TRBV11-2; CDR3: CASSYQRGASSPLFF; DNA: TGTGCCAGCAGCTACCAGAGGGGGGCGAGCTCCCCGCTGTTTTTT
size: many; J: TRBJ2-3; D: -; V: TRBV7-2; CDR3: CASSSTPGRTPGAQYF; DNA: TGTGCCAGCAGCTCGACCCCGGGCCGGACCCCTGGCGCGCAGTATTTT
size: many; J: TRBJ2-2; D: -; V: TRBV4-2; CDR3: CASSQDTQEFRVGGELFF; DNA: TGTGCCAGCAGCCAAGATACTCAGGAGTTCCGGGTCGGCGGGGAGCTGTTTTTT
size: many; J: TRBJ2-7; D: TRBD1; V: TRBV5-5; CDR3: CASSAGPVTGSIYEQYF; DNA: TGTGCCAGCAGCGCAGGTCCTGTGACAGGGTCAATCTACGAGCAGTACTTC
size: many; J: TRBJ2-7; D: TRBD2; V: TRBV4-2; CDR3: CASSQGAGGPEQYF; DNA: TGTGCCAGCAGCCAAGGAGCGGGGGGGCCCGAGCAGTACTTC
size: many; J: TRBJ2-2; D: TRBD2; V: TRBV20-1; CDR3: CSARDGGRVTGELFF; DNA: TGCAGTGCTAGAGATGGCGGGAGAGTCACCGGGGAGCTGTTTTTT
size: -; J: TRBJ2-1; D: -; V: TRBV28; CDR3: CASSSMAGNYNEQFF; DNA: TGTGCCAGCAGTTCCATGGCGGGAAACTACAATGAGCAGTTCTTC
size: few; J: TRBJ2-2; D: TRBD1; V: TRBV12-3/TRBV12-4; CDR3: CASRPDRVGNGELFF; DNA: TGTGCCAGCAGACCAGACAGGGTTGGGAACGGGGAGCTGTTTTTT
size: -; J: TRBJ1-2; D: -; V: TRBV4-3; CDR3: CASSLSRGWGYTF; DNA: TGCGCCAGCAGCCTTTCGAGGGGCTGGGGCTACACCTTC
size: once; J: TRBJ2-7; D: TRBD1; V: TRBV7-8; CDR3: CASSYRDRMYVQYF; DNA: TGTGCCAGCAGCTATAGGGACAGGATGTACGTGCAGTACTTC
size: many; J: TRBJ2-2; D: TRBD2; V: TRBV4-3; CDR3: CASSHLSGLAGHGTGELFF; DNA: TGCGCCAGCAGCCACCTCTCTGGACTAGCGGGACACGGCACCGGGGAGCTGTTTTTT
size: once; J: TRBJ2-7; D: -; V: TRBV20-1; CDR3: CSASNVYEQYF; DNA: TGCAGTGCTAGTAATGTTTACGAGCAGTACTTC
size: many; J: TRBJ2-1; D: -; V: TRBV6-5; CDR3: CASSYSSGRAHNEQFF; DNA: TGTGCCAGCAGTTACTCGTCTGGTCGGGCACACAATGAGCAGTTCTTC